The clone carrying this T cell receptor (beta chain) occurred a few times. The CDR3 has 16 amino acids. CDR1 is DFQATT, CDR2 SNEGSKA, per germline (reference sequence). The germline V and J ends were trimmed by 2 bases and 5 bases, with 19 bases remaining between them. These data come from a study of patients and donors after allogeneic stem cell transplantation. TCRdb independently ran MiXCR on the RT-PCR reads; one entry per CDR3 protein. In the table there are more than 850,000 distinct CDR3 sequences, 15% to 20% of which are singletons. Sequencing was done on a sample of blood, either unsorted or a sorted T cell fraction (not recorded which). J is TRBJ1-5 and V is TRBV20-1; unclear D gene. The source is a human donor who was either an allogeneic HSCT recipient or a stem cell or donor lymphocyte infusion donor (not recorded which). It is not recorded whose cells these are; they may come from a transplant donor. The DNA of the CDR3 is TGCAGTGCTAGAAATCCTTCAGGCCGAGAGGATCAGCCCCAGCATTTT. Encoded protein: CSARNPSGREDQPQHF.